The 22 T cell receptor beta chains below all came from one sample that was sequenced in a study of cytomegalovirus exposure and HLA in healthy donors. The PCR ran on 60 Vbeta and 13 Jbeta primers. The assay was immunoSEQ multiplex PCR, and TCRdb's table has in-frame clones only and misses some. This table has under 200,000 clones, less than 90% appearing once. The sequenced sample was PBMCs. The receptors come from a man aged 18 to 30 in good health and CMV-seronegative.

This chain uses TRBV9 with TRBJ1-5; D uncertain. With 0 bases removed from V and 1 base from J, the gap between germline ends came to 5 bases. The CDR3 contains 14 residues. The germline gives CDR1 SGDLS, CDR2 YYNGEE. CDR3 bases: TGTGCCAGCAGCGTAGGTATGAGCAATCAGCCCCAGCATTTT. It encodes CASSVGMSNQPQHF. The full variable domain, in which reference TRBV9 and TRBJ1-5 provide the parts outside the CDR3, is DSGVTQTPKHLITATGQRVTLRCSPRSGDLSVYWYQQSLDQGLQFLIQYYNGEERAKGNILERFSAQQFPDLHSELNLSSLELGDSALYFCASSVGMSNQPQHFGDGTRLSIL.

This clone was observed a single time. The chain combines TRBV7-3 with TRBJ2-5, with 7 nucleotides matching TRBD2. Trimming at V came to 5 bases and at J to 5 bases, leaving 17 bases not matched to a gene. This CDR3 contains 17 residues. Germline CDR1 SGHTA, CDR2 FQGTGA. The CDR3: CASSPSGGGGVGETQYF. In nucleotides, the CDR3 is TGTGCCAGCAGCCCCTCCGGCGGGGGTGGGGTAGGGGAGACCCAGTACTTC.

CDR3: CASTLGGGAGEQFF. Written as DNA, the CDR3 is TGCGCCAGCACCCTCGGCGGGGGGGCAGGTGAGCAGTTCTTC. The chain links TRBV10-2 to TRBJ2-1, with TRBD2 identical over 9 bases. The V and J ends lost 7 bases and 9 bases, in that order; junction bases with no gene match: 10. The CDR3 totals 14 residues. CDR1 and CDR2 from the germline V gene are WSHSY and SAAADI.

The J gene is TRBJ2-1, the V gene TRBV7-3; TRBD2 is a possible D gene (5 bases). Between the trimmed V and J ends, which lost 4 bases and 10 bases, there was a span of 14 bases. From germline, CDR1 is SGHTA and CDR2 FQGTGA. The CDR3 contains 13 residues. CDR3 in amino acids: CASSWTALEEQFF. DNA of the CDR3: TGTGCCAGCAGCTGGACTGCTTTGGAAGAGCAGTTCTTC.

This sequence joins TRBV2 and TRBJ2-7; the match to TRBD1 covers 7 bases. This CDR3 has 14 amino acids. J gave up 3 bases and V 2 bases, and 4 bases lay outside the gene matches. Germline values: CDR1 SNHLY, CDR2 FYNNEI. The DNA for the CDR3 is TGTGCCAGCAGTGAACAGGGACAGCTCTACGAGCAGTACTTC. The encoded protein is CASSEQGQLYEQYF.

This chain links TRBV6-8 with TRBJ2-3; the match to TRBD2 covers 11 bases. This CDR3 has 18 amino acids. The V and J ends lost 5 bases and 2 bases, in that order; junction bases with no gene match: 12. The germline gives CDR1 MNHGY, CDR2 SAAAGT. The CDR3 loop reads CASSRDSRLAGLTDTQYF. The DNA of the CDR3 is TGTGCCAGCAGTCGGGACAGTCGACTAGCGGGACTCACAGATACGCAGTATTTT.

V is TRBV19 and J is TRBJ2-1; D is unresolved. Germline CDR1 is LNHDA and CDR2 is SQIVND (reference sequence). V was shortened by 5 bases and J by 4 bases, with 18 bases between the two germline ends. The CDR3 sequence is 16 residues long. The CDR3 reads CASSPYIAVYYNEQFF. The CDR3 DNA reads as TGTGCCAGTAGTCCCTATATAGCCGTCTATTACAATGAGCAGTTCTTC.

This rearrangement joins TRBV5-1 to TRBJ1-2; D gene ambiguous. Germline V lookup: CDR1 SGHRS, CDR2 YFSETQ. The V gene lost 1 base and the J gene lost 2 bases, with 12 bases spanning the gap. This CDR3 spans 15 amino acids. The CDR3 sequence: CASSLMLVQNYGYTF. CDR3 nucleotide sequence: TGCGCCAGCAGCTTGATGCTTGTACAGAACTATGGCTACACCTTC.

The sample holds a few counts of this clone. Written as DNA, the CDR3 is TGTGCCAGCAGTGCACAGGGAGCACCCTACGAGCAGTACTTC. It translates to CASSAQGAPYEQYF. The V gene is TRBV6-1, the J gene TRBJ2-7, with D possibly matching TRBD1 (6 bases). This CDR3 spans 14 amino acids. The V end lost 4 bases, the J end lost 2 bases, and 12 bases lay between the germline ends. CDR1 and CDR2 from the germline V gene are MNHNS and SASEGT.

V and J are TRBV10-1 and TRBJ2-6; 8 bases match TRBD1. This CDR3 comprises 16 residues. Germline V gene lookup returns CDR1 WNHNN and CDR2 SYGVQD (reference sequence). V dropped 4 bases and J dropped 4; count of bases not matched to a gene: 6. The CDR3 nucleotides read TGCGCCAGCAGTGGCAGGGGGCGTTCCGGGGCCAACGTCCTGACTTTC. Residues: CASSGRGRSGANVLTF.

The chain has TRBV18 and TRBJ2-4, with a possible D match to TRBD1 (6 bases). Germline V gene data show CDR1 as KGHSH and CDR2 as LQKENI. The CDR3 contains 13 residues. Trimming removed 8 bases from V and 1 base from J, with 9 bases in between. The CDR3 here is CASTTGAKNIQYF. In DNA, the CDR3 is TGTGCCAGCACAACAGGGGCCAAAAACATTCAGTACTTC.

The genes are TRBV6-6 and TRBJ2-7, with TRBD1 matching over 9 bases. The CDR3 extends over 14 amino acids. Germline trimming cut 6 bases from V and 5 bases from J; bases unmatched to any gene: 8. CDR1 MNHNY and CDR2 SVGAGI come from the germline V gene (reference sequence). CDR3 in amino acids: CASRYRDREDEQYF. DNA of the CDR3: TGTGCCAGCAGGTACCGGGACAGGGAAGACGAGCAGTACTTC.

Note on this clone: Germline and junction disagree at one end, which may indicate a read error. The V gene is TRBV7-9, the J gene TRBJ2-3; the match to TRBD1 covers 9 bases. This CDR3 spans 15 amino acids. Germline V gives CDR1 SEHNR, CDR2 FQNEAQ (reference sequence). This chain's CDR3 is CSSNFRDRATDTQYF. DNA for the CDR3: TGTTCCAGCAACTTCCGGGACAGGGCCACAGATACGCAGTATTTT.

The sample holds a few counts of this clone. This chain joins TRBV27 and TRBJ2-7; TRBD2 is a possible D gene (6 bases). The CDR3 consists of 15 residues. V lost 5 bases and J 3 bases, leaving 17 bases between the germline ends. Germline V gene lookup returns CDR1 MNHEY and CDR2 SMNVEV (reference sequence). The CDR3, as DNA: TGTGCCAGCAGTCCCGGGACTCCGAGGGGCTACGAGCAGTACTTC. This sequence encodes CASSPGTPRGYEQYF.

The genes are TRBV7-2 and TRBJ2-7; D remains ambiguous. In germline, CDR1 is SGHTA, CDR2 FQGNSA. Trimming pared 1 base from V and 3 bases from J, leaving 13 bases between. The CDR3 length is 15 residues. CDR3 in DNA: TGTGCCAGCAGCTTAGGTGGCGGTAGTTACTACGAGCAGTACTTC. It encodes CASSLGGGSYYEQYF.

This chain joins TRBV2 and TRBJ2-3; D perhaps matches TRBD1 (6 bases). The germline gives CDR1 SNHLY, CDR2 FYNNEI. This CDR3 has 17 residues. Trimming cost V 8 bases and J 0 bases, with 21 bases left between them. DNA for the CDR3: TGTGCCAGCTCTTGGGCAGGGGCGCTTTCTAGCACAGATACGCAGTATTTT. Encoded protein: CASSWAGALSSTDTQYF.

Details on this clone: An end of the junction differs from the germline gene, which may be a read error. The chain joins TRBV7-9 to TRBJ1-2; no definite D call. The CDR3 has 15 residues. Looked up from germline, CDR1 is SEHNR and CDR2 is FQNEAQ (reference sequence). CDR3 nucleotides: TGTTCCAGCAGCTTAAGCACAGTTTTTAACTATGGCTACACCTTC. Its protein product is CSSSLSTVFNYGYTF.

The chain carries TRBV27 and TRBJ2-7; TRBD2 matches 13 bases. The CDR3 is made up of 14 amino acids. Per germline, CDR1 MNHEY and CDR2 SMNVEV (reference sequence). Trimming removed 8 bases from V and 2 bases from J; junction bases left unmatched: 3. The CDR3 DNA reads TGTGCCAGCCTGACTAGCGGGAGGCCCTACGAGCAGTACTTC. Its protein is CASLTSGRPYEQYF.

The rearrangement uses TRBV9 and TRBJ2-3; no firm D call. The germline gives CDR1 SGDLS, CDR2 YYNGEE. CDR3 length: 16 amino acids. V was shortened by 0 bases and J by 2 bases, with 13 bases between the two germline ends. CDR3 nucleotides: TGTGCCAGCAGCGTAGGGGCAGGCAGGAACACAGATACGCAGTATTTT. Amino acids: CASSVGAGRNTDTQYF.

The chain has TRBV11-2 and TRBJ2-7; 7 bases agree with TRBD1. CDR3 length: 15 amino acids. J lost 4 bases, V lost 3 bases, and 9 bases had no gene match. Germline V lookup: CDR1 SGHAT, CDR2 FQNNGV. CDR3 sequence: CASSLMAGGVYEQYF. In DNA form, the CDR3 reads TGTGCCAGCAGCTTGATGGCAGGGGGAGTTTACGAGCAGTACTTC.

The chain uses TRBV29-1 and TRBJ2-3; D perhaps matches TRBD2 (6 bases). CDR1 SQVTM and CDR2 ANQGSEA come from the germline V gene. The V and J ends lost 5 bases and 2 bases respectively, with 11 bases between them. The CDR3 sequence is 13 residues long. DNA for the CDR3: TGCAGCGTTTGGGAGGTTATCACAGATACGCAGTATTTT. It specifies CSVWEVITDTQYF.

For this clone: The sample contains more than one DNA sequence encoding this CDR3. The chain joins TRBV27 to TRBJ2-1; D perhaps matches TRBD1 (5 bases). The V end was cut by 1 base, the J end by 5 bases, with 12 bases between. The V gene's germline CDR1 is MNHEY and CDR2 SMNVEV (reference sequence). The CDR3 consists of 15 residues. Here the CDR3 reads CASSLCGAGHNEQFF. The CDR3 DNA reads as TGTGCCAGCAGTTTATGTGGGGCTGGACACAATGAGCAGTTCTTC.